A single sample gave rise to the 21 T cell receptor beta chains below, sequenced in a study of graft-versus-host responses after intestinal transplantation. The table came from immunoSEQ multiplex PCR; TCRdb's copy has only in-frame clones and leaves some out. This table holds some 70,000 clones, roughly 89% found once. The input for sequencing was bone marrow, taken roughly 110 weeks after intestinal transplantation. The receptors were sampled from a human patient who received an intestinal transplant, so some T cells may come from the graft donor.

V gene TRBV4-1 combines with J gene TRBJ2-1; D gene unclear. Germline V gives CDR1 MGHRA, CDR2 YSYEKL. V was shortened by 5 bases and J by 0 bases, with 11 bases between the two germline ends. The CDR3 contains 15 residues. The DNA of the CDR3 is TGCGCCAGCAGCAAATTTCTAAGCTCCTACAATGAGCAGTTCTTC. This gives the protein CASSKFLSSYNEQFF.

The gene calls are TRBV6-6 and TRBJ2-1; D is ambiguous. The CDR3 loop spans 12 amino acids. Per the germline V gene, CDR1 is MNHNY and CDR2 is SVGAGI (reference sequence). V was trimmed by 5 bases and J by 10 bases, leaving 12 bases between them. CDR3 sequence (DNA): TGTGCCAGCAGTACGCCAGACACGGAGCAGTTCTTC. Translated, it gives CASSTPDTEQFF.

This rearrangement joins TRBV4-1 to TRBJ2-5, with no clear D. V lost 0 bases, J lost 0 bases, and 5 bases lay in between. Germline V CDR1 and CDR2: MGHRA, YSYEKL. The CDR3 loop spans 14 amino acids. CDR3 in amino acids: CASSQDPHQETQYF. CDR3 in DNA: TGCGCCAGCAGCCAAGATCCCCACCAAGAGACCCAGTACTTC.

The chain employs TRBV5-1 and TRBJ2-7; the D gene is possibly TRBD2 (6 bases). The V end lost 2 bases, the J end lost 2 bases, and 8 bases lay between the germline ends. CDR3 length equals 13 residues. Germline V gives CDR1 SGHRS, CDR2 YFSETQ. The chain's CDR3 is CASSFGGTYEQYF. The CDR3, as DNA: TGCGCCAGCAGCTTCGGCGGGACCTACGAGCAGTACTTC.

The chain is built from TRBV15 and TRBJ1-3, with no clear D. Trimming cost V 6 bases and J 5 bases, with 17 bases left between them. In germline, CDR1 is LNHNV, CDR2 YYDKDF (reference sequence). The CDR3 extends over 15 amino acids. The DNA for the CDR3 is TGTGCCACCAGGCCCCGGGGTAATCTTAGAAACACCATATATTTT. Translation: CATRPRGNLRNTIYF.

This chain connects TRBV5-6 to TRBJ2-1; maybe TRBD1 (6 bases). This CDR3 has 15 residues. Germline loops: CDR1 SGHDT, CDR2 YYEEEE. Trimming left V 5 bases short and J 9 bases short, with 21 bases between. CDR3 amino acids: CASRPTGYPLSEQFF. Here the CDR3 DNA reads TGTGCCAGCAGGCCTACAGGGTACCCCCTGAGTGAGCAGTTCTTC.

The chain carries TRBV9 and TRBJ1-5; D call uncertain. Germline V gene data show CDR1 as SGDLS and CDR2 as YYNGEE. CDR3 length: 14 residues. Trimming left V 2 bases short and J 2 bases short, with 8 bases between. The chain's CDR3 is CASSVDGGNQPQHF. DNA of the CDR3: TGTGCCAGCAGCGTTGACGGAGGCAATCAGCCCCAGCATTTT.

In its sample, this clone was seen a few times. V and J are TRBV6-5 and TRBJ1-5, with D possibly matching TRBD1 (5 bases). V was pared by 6 bases and J by 2 bases, with 8 bases between. Looked up from germline, CDR1 is MNHEY and CDR2 is SVGAGI. CDR3 size: 13 residues. As DNA, the CDR3 is TGTGCCAGCAGCCAGGGTCGCAATCAGCCCCAGCATTTT. The encoded protein is CASSQGRNQPQHF.

The rearrangement uses TRBV2 and TRBJ2-2, with D maybe TRBD1 (6 bases). Germline V gives CDR1 SNHLY, CDR2 FYNNEI. The V end lost 3 bases, the J end lost 7 bases, and 15 bases lay between the germline ends. The CDR3 is made up of 15 amino acids. The CDR3 here is CASSEARGGNGELFF. CDR3 sequence (DNA): TGTGCCAGCAGTGAGGCCAGGGGTGGGAACGGGGAGCTGTTTTTT.

This clone came up once. This chain connects TRBV29-1 to TRBJ2-5, with D unresolved. This CDR3 is built from 12 residues. V lost 1 base, J lost 5 bases, and 8 bases lay in between. In germline, CDR1 is SQVTM, CDR2 ANQGSEA. CDR3 sequence reads: CSVEVYGETQYF. The CDR3 DNA sequence: TGCAGCGTTGAAGTATATGGGGAGACCCAGTACTTC.

The rearrangement uses TRBV19 and TRBJ2-1; D might be TRBD2 (5 bases). There are 15 residues in the CDR3. CDR1 and CDR2 (germline): LNHDA, SQIVND (reference sequence). Trimming pared 4 bases from V and 2 bases from J, leaving 12 bases between. CDR3 residues: CASSRTGRTYNEQFF. The CDR3 DNA is TGTGCCAGTAGTAGGACTGGGCGAACCTACAATGAGCAGTTCTTC.

The chain uses TRBV11-2 and TRBJ2-1; 9 bases fit TRBD2. This CDR3 contains 15 residues. V lost 3 bases, J lost 8 bases, and 8 bases stayed unmatched. The germline gives CDR1 SGHAT, CDR2 FQNNGV. CDR3 DNA: TGTGCCAGCAGCTTCAATAGCGGGGGTAGAGATGAGCAGTTCTTC. It translates to CASSFNSGGRDEQFF.

The chain links TRBV7-7 to TRBJ2-1; TRBD2 matches at 10 bases. Per the germline V gene, CDR1 is SSHAT and CDR2 is FNYEAQ (reference sequence). V shed 3 bases and J 4 bases; nucleotides not matched to a gene: 9. The CDR3 is 17 residues long. This CDR3 reads CASSLRYGLAEYNEQFF. CDR3 nucleotide sequence: TGTGCCAGCAGCTTGAGATATGGACTAGCGGAGTACAATGAGCAGTTCTTC.

The CDR3 sequence: CASSLGTTGELFF. The CDR3 region has the DNA TGTGCCAGCAGCTTGGGGACAACCGGGGAGCTGTTTTTT. The chain links TRBV5-6 to TRBJ2-2; possibly TRBD1 for D (5 bases). V shed 0 bases and J shed 5 bases, with 5 bases lying between them. Per the germline V gene, CDR1 is SGHDT and CDR2 is YYEEEE. The CDR3 is 13 residues long.

This clone showed up just once. This rearrangement joins TRBV6-4 to TRBJ1-5; TRBD1 matches 8 bases. V was clipped by 7 bases and J by 11 bases; unmatched bases: 10. Germline-derived CDR1 and CDR2 are MRHNA and SNTAGT. This CDR3 is built from 13 residues. The CDR3 here is CASIPGGRAAQHF. In DNA, the CDR3 is TGTGCCAGCATCCCAGGGGGCAGGGCAGCCCAGCATTTT.

With regard to this clone: The same CDR3 can be traced to other DNA sequences in this sample. V and J are TRBV27 and TRBJ2-7; a possible D gene is TRBD2 (5 bases). Germline CDR1 is MNHEY and CDR2 is SMNVEV (reference sequence). CDR3 length: 13 amino acids. The V gene lost 6 bases and the J gene lost 3 bases, with 12 bases spanning the gap. CDR3 residues: CASSFSGIYEQYF. The CDR3 DNA follows: TGTGCCAGCAGCTTCTCCGGGATCTACGAGCAGTACTTC.

The chain joins TRBV6-5 to TRBJ1-6; TRBD1 might be the D (6 bases). V was pared by 6 bases and J by 9 bases, with 18 bases between. This CDR3 has 15 residues. Germline V gene sequence: CDR1 MNHEY, CDR2 SVGAGI. The CDR3, as DNA: TGTGCCAGCAGCCCAGGGGCCGTGGGGGTTTCACCCCTCCACTTT. It is translated as CASSPGAVGVSPLHF.

The chain couples TRBV5-4 to TRBJ2-2; 8 bases are shared with TRBD2. The V and J ends lost 3 bases and 10 bases, in that order; junction bases with no gene match: 8. The CDR3 runs 14 residues. The germline V gene encodes CDR1 SGHNT and CDR2 YYREEE (reference sequence). The CDR3 here is CASSSLTSATELFF. CDR3 in DNA: TGTGCCAGCAGCTCCCTGACTAGCGCAACGGAGCTGTTTTTT.

V and J are TRBV29-1 and TRBJ2-3, with a possible D match to TRBD2 (6 bases). The CDR3 has 13 amino acids. The V end was cut by 4 bases, the J end by 1 base, with 9 bases between. Germline V gene data show CDR1 as SQVTM and CDR2 as ANQGSEA. The CDR3 coding sequence is TGCAGCGTTGGGGGGGTGGGCACAGATACGCAGTATTTT. It encodes CSVGGVGTDTQYF.

A single count supports this clone. J is TRBJ2-6 and V is TRBV7-6; D may match TRBD1 or TRBD2 (5 bases each). Looked up from germline, CDR1 is SGHVS and CDR2 is FNYEAQ. The CDR3 runs 18 residues. V was shortened by 0 bases and J by 1 base, with 13 bases between the two germline ends. DNA for the CDR3: TGTGCCAGCAGCTTAGCGGGGGATCCCCTTTCTGGGGCCAACGTCCTGACTTTC. The encoded protein is CASSLAGDPLSGANVLTF. The full variable domain, in which reference TRBV7-6 and TRBJ2-6 provide the parts outside the CDR3, is GAGVSQSPRYKVTKRGQDVALRCDPISGHVSLYWYRQALGQGPEFLTYFNYEAQQDKSGLPNDRFSAERPEGSISTLTIQRTEQRDSAMYRCASSLAGDPLSGANVLTFGAGSRLTVL.

The rearrangement joins TRBV6-6 to TRBJ2-4; D ambiguous. CDR1 MNHNY and CDR2 SVGAGI come from the germline V gene (reference sequence). V was cut by 2 bases and J by 8 bases, with 7 bases left in between. There are 12 residues in the CDR3. In DNA, the CDR3 is TGTGCCAGCAGTTACCCCGAGGACATTCAGTACTTC. Its protein product is CASSYPEDIQYF.